The 18 T cell receptor beta chains presented below share a single source sample, sequenced in a study of monozygotic twins with inflammatory bowel disease. TCRdb reprocessed the 5' RACE reads and stores each CDR3 protein as one record, lacking DNA. Its table lists 110,000 to 150,000 distinct CDR3 sequences. The sample consisted of blood. The receptors here all came from a human donor with ulcerative colitis or Crohn's disease, or a healthy co-twin of an affected twin (not recorded which).

The J gene is TRBJ2-3, the V gene TRBV7-3; the D call of TRBD1 rests on TCRdb alone, since no DNA is present to check it. CDR3 size: 13 residues. Germline V lookup: CDR1 SGHTA, CDR2 FQGTGA. This CDR3 is CASSLDRGDTQYF.

V gene TRBV5-1 combines with J gene TRBJ1-2; TCRdb indicates TRBD1, and absent DNA this call remains unverified. This CDR3 comprises 14 residues. From germline, CDR1 is SGHRS and CDR2 YFSETQ. CDR3 sequence reads: CASSFTGGDYGYTF. The full variable domain, with the rest looked up from reference TRBV5-1 and TRBJ1-2, is KAGVTQTPRYLIKTRGQQVTLSCSPISGHRSVSWYQQTPGQGLQFLFEYFSETQRNKGNFPGRFSGRQFSNSRSEMNVSTLELGDSALYLCASSFTGGDYGYTFGSGTRLTVV.

The genes are TRBV5-1 and TRBJ2-1. CDR3 length: 15 amino acids. Germline assignment: CDR1 SGHRS and CDR2 YFSETQ. The CDR3: CASSWEELAYNEQFF.

The V call is TRBV20-1, the J call TRBJ2-3. There are 11 residues in the CDR3. The germline V gene encodes CDR1 DFQATT and CDR2 SNEGSKA (reference sequence). The CDR3: CSAPDGDTQYF.

The chain joins TRBV7-3 to TRBJ2-3; TCRdb returns TRBD2, unconfirmable since there is no DNA. Germline CDR1 and CDR2: SGHTA and FQGTGA. The CDR3 is 15 residues long. CDR3 sequence: CASSLRGSESDTQYF.

This rearrangement joins TRBV7-3 to TRBJ2-1; no DNA is available, so the TRBD2 call from TCRdb remains unchecked. Germline values: CDR1 SGHTA, CDR2 FQGTGA. The CDR3 sequence is 13 residues long. CDR3 sequence: CASSRETRNEQFF.

The rearrangement joins TRBV12-3 or TRBV12-4 to TRBJ1-1; TCRdb returns TRBD1, unconfirmable since there is no DNA. The CDR3 consists of 13 residues. CDR3 loop: CASSGTGVTEAFF.

The rearrangement uses TRBV3-1 and TRBJ2-7. Germline CDR1 and CDR2: LGHDT and YNNKEL (reference sequence). The CDR3 totals 12 residues. CDR3 in amino acids: CASSQDNYEQYF.

CDR3 sequence reads: CASSATGPGGGQPQHF. This rearrangement joins TRBV18 to TRBJ1-5. CDR3 length: 16 residues. The germline CDR1 and CDR2 sequences are KGHSH and LQKENI.

This chain joins TRBV5-4 and TRBJ1-5. From germline, CDR1 is SGHNT and CDR2 YYREEE (reference sequence). This CDR3 has 16 amino acids. CDR3 in amino acids: CASSLGGTDSNQPQHF.

The chain couples TRBV30 to TRBJ1-2; TCRdb picks TRBD1, but there is no DNA to check that call. The CDR3 has 13 residues. Germline CDR1 and CDR2: GTSNPN and SVGIG (reference sequence). The CDR3 is CAWSEGRDYGYTF.

The chain uses TRBV12-3 or TRBV12-4 and TRBJ2-1; TCRdb's assignment of TRBD1 cannot be checked, as there is no DNA. The CDR3 totals 14 residues. This CDR3 reads CASSTPDPYNEQFF.

This chain uses TRBV19 with TRBJ2-4; absent DNA, TCRdb's TRBD1 call cannot be checked. CDR3 length: 14 residues. Per the germline V gene, CDR1 is LNHDA and CDR2 is SQIVND (reference sequence). The CDR3 loop is CASSPGTEKNIQYF. The variable domain in full, with the rest retrieved from reference TRBV19 and TRBJ2-4, is DGGITQSPKYLFRKEGQNVTLSCEQNLNHDAMYWYRQDPGQGLRLIYYSQIVNDFQKGDIAEGYSVSREKKESFPLTVTSAQKNPTAFYLCASSPGTEKNIQYFGAGTRLSVL.

The gene calls are TRBV10-1 and TRBJ2-7; as DNA is missing, the TRBD1 call by TCRdb cannot be tested. This CDR3 is built from 13 residues. Germline loops: CDR1 WNHNN, CDR2 SYGVQD (reference sequence). CDR3 amino acids: CASSRQGEYEQYF.

V usage is TRBV5-6 and J usage is TRBJ2-4. The CDR3 is made up of 15 amino acids. Germline V gene data show CDR1 as SGHDT and CDR2 as YYEEEE. This chain's CDR3 is CASSLPQLAKNIQYF.

The rearrangement joins TRBV4-1 to TRBJ2-1; TCRdb returns TRBD1, unconfirmable since there is no DNA. CDR3 length: 17 amino acids. Looked up from germline, CDR1 is MGHRA and CDR2 is YSYEKL. CDR3 protein: CASSPFTRGLGYNEQFF.

V gene TRBV7-2 combines with J gene TRBJ1-2. CDR1 is SGHTA and CDR2 is FQGNSA in the germline V gene. The CDR3 has 14 amino acids. This CDR3 is CASSVDGRTDSYTF.

The chain combines TRBV5-1 with TRBJ2-2; TCRdb's D call, TRBD2, is unchecked because there is no DNA. The germline gives CDR1 SGHRS, CDR2 YFSETQ. The CDR3 spans 17 residues. CDR3: CASSLAGTSGNTGELFF.